This passage covers 22 T cell receptor beta chains from one sample sequenced in a study of blood T cells in healthy people across ages. PCR was performed a second time for roughly 7 to 11 cycles using a sample-barcoded 5' primer and a J-beta primer mix. TCRdb independently ran MiXCR on the 5' RACE reads; one entry per CDR3 protein. The data contain about 800,000 distinct CDR3 sequences, around a quarter of them singletons. The data were also submitted as part of a second study, on T cells of mothers and their children.

The source material was blood. Source of these receptors: a boy younger than 18 in good health.

The rearrangement uses TRBV7-2 and TRBJ2-5; TRBD2 matches 12 bases. The last part of the DNA fits TRBJ2-1 better; the J call may be wrong. The CDR3 loop spans 17 amino acids. Germline CDR1 and CDR2: SGHTA and FQGNSA. The CDR3 region is CASSPMLAGGPLNEQFF. DNA for the CDR3: TGTGCCAGCAGCCCCATGCTAGCGGGGGGGCCCCTAAATGAGCAGTTCTTC.

In its sample, this clonotype was seen many times. The V and J genes are TRBV3-1 and TRBJ2-2; D is ambiguous. In germline, CDR1 is LGHDT, CDR2 YNNKEL (reference sequence). V lost 2 bases and J lost 4, with 8 bases in between. The CDR3 consists of 14 residues. CDR3 amino acids: CASSQSRGTGELFF. The CDR3 nucleotides read TGTGCCAGCAGCCAAAGCCGTGGCACCGGGGAGCTGTTTTTT.

This clonotype was seen only a few times. This sequence joins TRBV7-3 and TRBJ1-1; D is uncertain. V lost 2 bases, J lost 1 base, and 8 bases lay in between. Germline V CDR1 and CDR2: SGHTA, FQGTGA. CDR3 length equals 14 residues. The CDR3 loop is CASSLYGRNTEAFF. For the CDR3, the DNA is TGTGCCAGCAGCTTATATGGGAGGAACACTGAAGCTTTCTTT.

This chain uses TRBV6-4 with TRBJ2-1; TRBD1 might be the D (5 bases). The CDR3 consists of 14 residues. V was pared by 2 bases and J by 6 bases, with 11 bases between. The germline gives CDR1 MRHNA, CDR2 SNTAGT. The CDR3 here is CASSDVWQGNEQFF. For the CDR3, the DNA is TGTGCCAGCAGTGACGTGTGGCAGGGCAATGAGCAGTTCTTC.

The gene calls are TRBV7-2 and TRBJ1-1; D perhaps matches TRBD1 (6 bases). The CDR3 loop spans 15 amino acids. The V gene's germline CDR1 is SGHTA and CDR2 FQGNSA. The V gene lost 1 base and the J gene lost 0 bases, with 9 bases spanning the gap. The CDR3 region is CASSLVPGVNTEAFF. In DNA form, the CDR3 reads TGTGCCAGCAGCTTAGTTCCAGGGGTGAACACTGAAGCTTTCTTT. Based on the CDR3 plus reference TRBV7-2 and TRBJ1-1, the full variable domain is GAGVSQSPSNKVTEKGKDVELRCDPISGHTALYWYRQSLGQGLEFLIYFQGNSAPDKSGLPSDRFSAERTGGSVSTLTIQRTQQEDSAVYLCASSLVPGVNTEAFFGQGTRLTVV.

CDR3 in DNA: TGTGCCAGCAGTTTCCGCCGGGACAGCTCCTACGAGCAGTACTTC. Translating gives CASSFRRDSSYEQYF. This chain joins TRBV27 and TRBJ2-7, with 7 bases aligning to TRBD1. The junction had 5 bases not matched to a gene; V was cut back by 3 bases and J by 0 bases. The CDR3 consists of 15 residues. Per the germline V gene, CDR1 is MNHEY and CDR2 is SMNVEV (reference sequence).

The J gene is TRBJ2-1, the V gene TRBV14; D possibly matches TRBD1 or TRBD2 (5 bases each). CDR3 length: 13 amino acids. V lost 1 base to trimming and J lost 13 bases, with 14 bases between them. Germline CDR1 and CDR2: SGHDN and FVKESK. CDR3 sequence reads: CASSQVGGTLQFF. Here the CDR3 DNA reads TGTGCCAGCAGCCAAGTGGGTGGGACCCTACAGTTCTTC.

This clonotype was seen more than once but under ten times. This chain uses TRBV20-1 with TRBJ2-5, with D maybe TRBD1 (6 bases). This CDR3 is built from 15 residues. V lost 0 bases and J lost 5, with 16 bases in between. The germline V gene has CDR1 DFQATT and CDR2 SNEGSKA (reference sequence). CDR3 sequence: CSAREAVTRGETQYF. The CDR3 DNA follows: TGCAGTGCTAGAGAGGCGGTCACGAGGGGGGAGACCCAGTACTTC.

The chain joins TRBV29-1 to TRBJ2-1, with 13 bases matching TRBD2. The CDR3 contains 16 residues. The trim removed 4 bases at V and 2 bases at J, leaving 5 bases unmatched. Germline CDR1 SQVTM, CDR2 ANQGSEA. The chain's CDR3 is CSVAGTSGKPYNEQFF. The CDR3 nucleotides are TGCAGCGTTGCCGGGACTAGCGGGAAACCCTACAATGAGCAGTTCTTC.

The chain combines TRBV29-1 with TRBJ1-2; no firm D call. This CDR3 has 14 residues. Germline V gene sequence: CDR1 SQVTM, CDR2 ANQGSEA. V dropped 1 base and J dropped 3 bases, with 12 bases sitting between them. The CDR3 spells CSVEGGLEDYGYTF. CDR3 DNA sequence: TGCAGCGTTGAAGGGGGTCTTGAAGACTATGGCTACACCTTC.

This clonotype was detected a few times. The genes are TRBV4-3 and TRBJ1-2; D is uncertain. CDR3 length: 13 residues. CDR1 is LGHNA, CDR2 YSLEER, per germline. The germline V and J ends were trimmed by 2 bases and 7 bases, with 11 bases remaining between them. CDR3 bases: TGCGCCAGCAGCCAAAGTGGGTCTCCTGGCTACACCTTC. Translation: CASSQSGSPGYTF.

This clonotype was seen only a few times. V is TRBV29-1 and J is TRBJ2-1, with no clear D. CDR3 length: 13 residues. Trimming stripped 3 bases from V and 2 bases from J, with 8 bases between. CDR1 SQVTM and CDR2 ANQGSEA come from the germline V gene. CDR3 residues: CSVESGAYNEQFF. CDR3 nucleotide sequence: TGCAGCGTTGAGTCGGGCGCCTACAATGAGCAGTTCTTC.

The J gene is TRBJ2-1, the V gene TRBV13; D may be TRBD1 (6 bases). The J call could be wrong; TRBJ2-7 is a better fit for the DNA end. The CDR3 totals 15 residues. Germline-derived CDR1 and CDR2 are PRHDT and FYEKMQ (reference sequence). Here the CDR3 reads CASHTGYLGTYEQYF. DNA of the CDR3: TGTGCCAGCCACACAGGGTACCTGGGGACCTACGAGCAGTACTTC.

This clonotype has ten or more counts. The chain has TRBV18 and TRBJ1-4; D unresolved. Germline CDR1 KGHSH, CDR2 LQKENI. V was trimmed by 1 base and J by 8 bases, leaving 8 bases between them. The CDR3 has 13 amino acids. Here the CDR3 DNA reads TGTGCCAGCTCACCACTACCGGTAGAAAAACTGTTTTTT. It encodes CASSPLPVEKLFF.

This clonotype turned up a few times. The V and J genes are TRBV19 and TRBJ1-1; D not resolved. Germline loops: CDR1 LNHDA, CDR2 SQIVND (reference sequence). The ends were cut back, 8 bases at V and 0 bases at J, with 7 bases in the middle. CDR3 length: 12 residues. CDR3 residues: CASFSVNTEAFF. Written as DNA, the CDR3 is TGTGCCAGTTTTTCCGTGAACACTGAAGCTTTCTTT.

This rearrangement joins TRBV6-2 or TRBV6-3 to TRBJ2-2; 9 positions match TRBD1. CDR1 is MNHEY and CDR2 is SVGEGT in the germline V gene. The junction had 6 bases not matched to a gene; V was cut back by 4 bases and J by 3 bases. CDR3 length: 16 amino acids. This CDR3 is CASSSADRGDTGELFF. CDR3 in DNA: TGTGCCAGCAGTTCCGCGGACAGGGGTGACACCGGGGAGCTGTTTTTT.

The chain recombines TRBV20-1 with TRBJ2-7; tentatively, D is TRBD1 or TRBD2 (5 bases each). V gave up 5 bases and J gave up 3 bases, with 5 bases separating them. There are 10 residues in the CDR3. The V gene's germline CDR1 is DFQATT and CDR2 SNEGSKA (reference sequence). CDR3 residues: CSAGGYEQYF. The CDR3 nucleotides read TGCAGTGCTGGGGGCTACGAGCAGTACTTC.

The genes are TRBV2 and TRBJ2-7; possible D gene TRBD1, 5 bases. V was trimmed by 2 bases and J by 3 bases, leaving 11 bases between them. The CDR3 runs 14 residues. The germline V gene encodes CDR1 SNHLY and CDR2 FYNNEI. CDR3 coding DNA: TGTGCCAGCAGTGAATTGGCAGGGCACTACGAGCAGTACTTC. Its protein is CASSELAGHYEQYF.

This chain uses TRBV5-6 with TRBJ1-1, with D possibly matching TRBD1 (5 bases). V was cut by 3 bases and J by 1 base, with 19 bases left in between. The CDR3 contains 17 residues. Per germline, CDR1 SGHDT and CDR2 YYEEEE. In DNA form, the CDR3 reads TGTGCCAGCAGCTCGACATTGACAGAAGGACCGAACACTGAAGCTTTCTTT. Residues: CASSSTLTEGPNTEAFF.

This clonotype was seen a single time. This sequence joins TRBV20-1 and TRBJ2-1; possible D gene TRBD1, 6 bases. The V gene's germline CDR1 is DFQATT and CDR2 SNEGSKA (reference sequence). The CDR3 spans 15 residues. V lost 7 bases, J lost 3 bases, and 19 bases lay in between. In DNA, the CDR3 is TGCAGTGTTACCCCCAGGGACAATAGCTACAATGAGCAGTTCTTC. This codes for CSVTPRDNSYNEQFF.

The chain has TRBV4-2 and TRBJ2-3; the D gene is possibly TRBD2 (6 bases). V shed 0 bases and J shed 2 bases, with 9 bases lying between them. This CDR3 is 15 amino acids long. Per germline, CDR1 LGHNA and CDR2 YNFKEQ. The CDR3, as DNA: TGTGCCAGCAGCCAAGAGGGGGGATACACAGATACGCAGTATTTT. Translated: CASSQEGGYTDTQYF.

V is TRBV12-3 or TRBV12-4 and J is TRBJ2-7; D gene uncertain. The CDR3 contains 12 residues. V lost 4 bases and J 6 bases, leaving 10 bases between the germline ends. This CDR3 is CASSSPPTEQYF. CDR3 in DNA: TGTGCCAGCAGTTCCCCCCCTACCGAGCAGTACTTC.